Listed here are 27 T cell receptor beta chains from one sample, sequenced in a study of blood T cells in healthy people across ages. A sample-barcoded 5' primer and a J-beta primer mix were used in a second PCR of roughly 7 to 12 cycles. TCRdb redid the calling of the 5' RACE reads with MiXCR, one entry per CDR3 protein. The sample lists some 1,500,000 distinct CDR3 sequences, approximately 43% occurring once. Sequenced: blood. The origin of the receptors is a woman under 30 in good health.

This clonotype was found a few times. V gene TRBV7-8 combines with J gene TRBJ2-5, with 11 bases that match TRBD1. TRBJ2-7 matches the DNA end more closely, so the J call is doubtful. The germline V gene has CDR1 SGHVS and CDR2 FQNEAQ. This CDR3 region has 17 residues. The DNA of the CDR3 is TGTGCCAGCAGCTTAGCCCGTCTCGGACAGGGGGCATACGAGCAGTACTTC. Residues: CASSLARLGQGAYEQYF.

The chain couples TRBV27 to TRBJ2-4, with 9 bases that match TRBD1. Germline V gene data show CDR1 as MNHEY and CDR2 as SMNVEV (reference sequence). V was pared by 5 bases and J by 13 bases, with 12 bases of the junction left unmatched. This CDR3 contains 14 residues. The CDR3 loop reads CASSLFGTGREQYF. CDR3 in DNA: TGTGCCAGCAGTCTCTTTGGGACAGGGCGGGAGCAGTACTTC.

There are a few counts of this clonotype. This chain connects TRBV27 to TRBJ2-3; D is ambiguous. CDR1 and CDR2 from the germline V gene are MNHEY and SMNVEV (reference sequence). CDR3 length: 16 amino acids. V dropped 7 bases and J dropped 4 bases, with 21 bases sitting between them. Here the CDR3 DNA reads TGTGCCAGCACCACTACGCGAGGTGGCCACGCAGATACGCAGTATTTT. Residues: CASTTTRGGHADTQYF.

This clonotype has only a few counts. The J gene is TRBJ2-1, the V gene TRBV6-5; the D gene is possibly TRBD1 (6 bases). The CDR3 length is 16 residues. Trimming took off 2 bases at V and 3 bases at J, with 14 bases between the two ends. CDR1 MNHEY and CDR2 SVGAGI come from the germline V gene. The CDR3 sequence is CASSYGRDIRYNEQFF. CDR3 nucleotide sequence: TGTGCCAGCAGTTACGGAAGGGACATCCGCTACAATGAGCAGTTCTTC.

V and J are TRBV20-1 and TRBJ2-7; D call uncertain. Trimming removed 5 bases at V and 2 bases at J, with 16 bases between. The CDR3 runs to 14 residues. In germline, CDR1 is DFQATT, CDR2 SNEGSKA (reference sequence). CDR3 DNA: TGCAGTGCTGCGGCGAGCAGCTACACCTACGAGCAGTACTTC. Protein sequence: CSAAASSYTYEQYF.

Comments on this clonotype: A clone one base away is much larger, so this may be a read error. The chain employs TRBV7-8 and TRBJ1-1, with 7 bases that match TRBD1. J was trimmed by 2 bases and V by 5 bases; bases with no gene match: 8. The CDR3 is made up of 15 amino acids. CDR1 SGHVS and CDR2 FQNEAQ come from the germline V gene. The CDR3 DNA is TGTGCCAGCAGCATCGACAGGGAAGGAAACACTGAAGCTTTCTTT. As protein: CASSIDREGNTEAFF.

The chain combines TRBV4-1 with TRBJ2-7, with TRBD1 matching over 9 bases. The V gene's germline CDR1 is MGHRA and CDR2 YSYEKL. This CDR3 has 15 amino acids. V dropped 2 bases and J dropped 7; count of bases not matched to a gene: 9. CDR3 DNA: TGCGCCAGCAGCCAACGAGACAGGGGGACTCATGAGCAGTACTTC. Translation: CASSQRDRGTHEQYF.

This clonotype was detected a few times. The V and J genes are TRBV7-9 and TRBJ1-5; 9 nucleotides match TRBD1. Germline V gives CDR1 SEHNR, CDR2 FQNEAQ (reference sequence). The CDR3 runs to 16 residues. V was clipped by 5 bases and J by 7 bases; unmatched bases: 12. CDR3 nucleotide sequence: TGTGCCAGCAGCCCCCGACAGGGGGACGTAGAACAGCCCCAGCATTTT. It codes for CASSPRQGDVEQPQHF.

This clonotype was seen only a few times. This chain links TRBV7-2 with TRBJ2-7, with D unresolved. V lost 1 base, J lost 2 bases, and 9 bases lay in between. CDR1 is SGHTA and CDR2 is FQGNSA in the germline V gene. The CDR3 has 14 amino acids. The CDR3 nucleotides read TGTGCCAGCAGCTTAGTTATGGGTGCCTACGAGCAGTACTTC. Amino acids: CASSLVMGAYEQYF.

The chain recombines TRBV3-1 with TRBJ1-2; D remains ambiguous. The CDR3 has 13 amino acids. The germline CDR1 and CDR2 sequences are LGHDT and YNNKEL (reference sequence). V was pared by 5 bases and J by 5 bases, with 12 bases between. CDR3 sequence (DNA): TGTGCCAGCAGCTCGCTTAGGGATTATGGCTACACCTTC. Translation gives CASSSLRDYGYTF.

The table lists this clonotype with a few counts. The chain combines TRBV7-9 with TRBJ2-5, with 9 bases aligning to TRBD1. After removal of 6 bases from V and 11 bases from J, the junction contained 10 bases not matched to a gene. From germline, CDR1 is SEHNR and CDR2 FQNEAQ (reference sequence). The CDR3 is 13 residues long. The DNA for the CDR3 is TGTGCCAGCAGTTGGACAGGGGACAATGAGCAGTACTTC. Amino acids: CASSWTGDNEQYF.

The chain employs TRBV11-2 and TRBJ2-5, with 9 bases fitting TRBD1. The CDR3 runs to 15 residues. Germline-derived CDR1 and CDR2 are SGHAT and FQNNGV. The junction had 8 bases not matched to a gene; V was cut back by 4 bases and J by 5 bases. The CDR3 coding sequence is TGTGCCAGCAGCTGGGGGGACAGGGCCAGGGAGACCCAGTACTTC. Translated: CASSWGDRARETQYF.

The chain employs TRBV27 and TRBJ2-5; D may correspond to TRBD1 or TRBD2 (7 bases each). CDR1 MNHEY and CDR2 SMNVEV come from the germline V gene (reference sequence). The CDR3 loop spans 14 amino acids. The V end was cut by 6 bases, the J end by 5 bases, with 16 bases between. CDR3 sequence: CASSLAVTGETQYF. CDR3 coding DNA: TGTGCCAGCAGCCTAGCGGTGACAGGGGAGACCCAGTACTTC.

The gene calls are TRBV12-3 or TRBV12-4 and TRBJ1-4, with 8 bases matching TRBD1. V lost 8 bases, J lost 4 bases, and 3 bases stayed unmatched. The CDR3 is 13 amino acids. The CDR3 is CASGTGRNEKLFF. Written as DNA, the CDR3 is TGTGCCAGCGGGACAGGACGTAATGAAAAACTGTTTTTT.

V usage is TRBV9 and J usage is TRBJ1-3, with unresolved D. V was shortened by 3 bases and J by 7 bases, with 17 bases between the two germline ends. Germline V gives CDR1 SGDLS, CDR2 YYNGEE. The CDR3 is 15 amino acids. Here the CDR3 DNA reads TGTGCCAGCAGCGCAGGTAGCCCTGGACTCAACACCATATATTTT. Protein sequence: CASSAGSPGLNTIYF.

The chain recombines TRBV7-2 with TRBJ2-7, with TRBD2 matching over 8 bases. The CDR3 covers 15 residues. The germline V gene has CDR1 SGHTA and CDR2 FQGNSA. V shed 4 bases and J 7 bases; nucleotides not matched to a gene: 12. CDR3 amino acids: CASSSTGGIYNEQYF. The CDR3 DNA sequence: TGTGCCAGCAGCTCAACGGGAGGGATCTACAATGAGCAGTACTTC.

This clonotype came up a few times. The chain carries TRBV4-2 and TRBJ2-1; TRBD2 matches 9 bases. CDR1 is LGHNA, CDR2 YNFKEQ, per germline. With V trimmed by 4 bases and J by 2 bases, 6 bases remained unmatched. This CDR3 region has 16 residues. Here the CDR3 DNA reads TGTGCCAGCAGCCTCAGCTTAGCGGGGGCCTACAATGAGCAGTTCTTC. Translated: CASSLSLAGAYNEQFF.

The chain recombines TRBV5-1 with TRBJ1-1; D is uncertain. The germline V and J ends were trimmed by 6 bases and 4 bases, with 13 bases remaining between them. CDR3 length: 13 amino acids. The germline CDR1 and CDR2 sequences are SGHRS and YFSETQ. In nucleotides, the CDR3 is TGCGCCAGCACCACACAAGCTGCCACTGAAGCTTTCTTT. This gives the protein CASTTQAATEAFF.

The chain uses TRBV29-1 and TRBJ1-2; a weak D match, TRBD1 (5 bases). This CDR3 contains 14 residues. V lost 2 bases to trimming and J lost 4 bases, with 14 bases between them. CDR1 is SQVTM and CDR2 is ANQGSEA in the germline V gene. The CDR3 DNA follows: TGCAGCGTTGAAACGAGGGGAGGGCTCTATGGCTACACCTTC. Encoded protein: CSVETRGGLYGYTF.

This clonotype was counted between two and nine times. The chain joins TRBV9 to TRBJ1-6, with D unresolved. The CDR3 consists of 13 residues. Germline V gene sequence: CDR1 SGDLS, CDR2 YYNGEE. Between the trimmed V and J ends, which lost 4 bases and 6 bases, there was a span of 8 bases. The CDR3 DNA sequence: TGTGCCAGCAGCCCAGAGGTTAATTCACCCCTCCACTTT. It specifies CASSPEVNSPLHF.

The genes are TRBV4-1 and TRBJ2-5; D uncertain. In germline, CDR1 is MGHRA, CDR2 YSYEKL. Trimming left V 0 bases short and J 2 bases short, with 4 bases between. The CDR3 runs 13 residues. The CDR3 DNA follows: TGCGCCAGCAGCCAAGAACTTCAAGAGACCCAGTACTTC. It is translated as CASSQELQETQYF.

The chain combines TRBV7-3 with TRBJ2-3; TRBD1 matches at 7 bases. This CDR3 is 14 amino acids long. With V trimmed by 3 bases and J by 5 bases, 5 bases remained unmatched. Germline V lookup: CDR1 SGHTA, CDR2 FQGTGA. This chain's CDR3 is CASSFTGVGDTQYF. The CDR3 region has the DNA TGTGCCAGCAGCTTTACAGGGGTGGGAGATACGCAGTATTTT.

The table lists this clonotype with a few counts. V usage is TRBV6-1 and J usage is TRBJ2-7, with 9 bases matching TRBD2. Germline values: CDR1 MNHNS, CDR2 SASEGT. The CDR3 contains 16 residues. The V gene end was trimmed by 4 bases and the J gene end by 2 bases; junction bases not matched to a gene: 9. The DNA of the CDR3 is TGTGCCAGCAGTGCGCATTTAGCGGGAGTACCCTACGAGCAGTACTTC. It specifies CASSAHLAGVPYEQYF.

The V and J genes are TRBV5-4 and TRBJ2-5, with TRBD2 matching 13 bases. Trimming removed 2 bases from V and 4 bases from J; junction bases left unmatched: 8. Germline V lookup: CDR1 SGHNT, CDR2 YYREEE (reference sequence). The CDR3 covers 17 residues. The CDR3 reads CASSLTSGRASRETQYF. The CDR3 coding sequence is TGTGCCAGCAGCTTAACTAGCGGGAGGGCATCACGAGAGACCCAGTACTTC.

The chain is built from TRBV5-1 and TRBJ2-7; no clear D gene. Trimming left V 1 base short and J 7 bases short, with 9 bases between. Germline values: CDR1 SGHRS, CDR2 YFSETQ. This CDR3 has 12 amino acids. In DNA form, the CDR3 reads TGCGCCAGCAGCTTGAACTCTGTTGAGCAGTACTTC. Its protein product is CASSLNSVEQYF.

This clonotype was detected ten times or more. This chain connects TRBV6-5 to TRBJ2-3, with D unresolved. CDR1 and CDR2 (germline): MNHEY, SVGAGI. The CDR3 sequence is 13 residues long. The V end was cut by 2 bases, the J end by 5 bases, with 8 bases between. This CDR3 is CASSYTPKDTQYF. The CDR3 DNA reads TGTGCCAGCAGTTACACTCCTAAAGATACGCAGTATTTT.

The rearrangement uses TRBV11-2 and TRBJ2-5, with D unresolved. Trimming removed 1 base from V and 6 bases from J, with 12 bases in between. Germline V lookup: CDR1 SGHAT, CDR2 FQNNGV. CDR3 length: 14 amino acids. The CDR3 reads CASSLGAALKTQYF. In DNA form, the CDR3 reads TGTGCCAGCAGCTTAGGGGCGGCGTTAAAGACCCAGTACTTC.